Below, one T cell receptor beta chain is given with its context. What it recognizes is unknown. Unmatched junction bases numbered 6, after V lost 4 bases and J lost 8 bases. This CDR3 comprises 13 residues. Looked up from germline, CDR1 is SEHNR and CDR2 is FQNEAQ (reference sequence). Only in-frame clones appear in the TCRdb table, and some are missing; sequencing was by immunoSEQ multiplex PCR. The sample records tens of thousands of clones, 91% being singletons. The source of the sample is a study of graft-versus-host responses after intestinal transplantation. At the level of the study: Each of the recipients got a multivisceral, liver-intestinal, or isolated intestinal transplant. Every recipient had anti-thymocyte globulin induction and 3 to 4 years of tacrolimus plus steroids.

Study conclusions and caveats: Recipient marrow harbored GvH clones, some of which surfaced first in ileum or blood.

Material: unstimulated CD4+ T cells sorted from spleen or lymph node cells, obtained before intestinal transplant. The sequence was collected from a human donor who received an intestinal transplant. This chain joins TRBV7-9 and TRBJ1-2; TRBD1 aligns across 8 bases. The DNA for the CDR3 is TGTGCCAGCAGCTCTGGGACAGGCCAGGGCTACACCTTC. Translation gives CASSSGTGQGYTF.